This T cell receptor beta chain comes out of a study of circulating and synovial CD4+ cells in juvenile arthritis. Study outcomes and limitations: Some such blood samples were as oligoclonal as synovium. Compared with bulk blood, circulating pathogenic-like lymphocytes shared substantially more CDR3 sequences with synovial T cells.

Patients with active juvenile idiopathic arthritis donated these samples. As to this clone: Its antigen is not known.

Method: immunoSEQ multiplex PCR; TCRdb's copy keeps in-frame clones and lacks some. The data hold some 33,000 clones, with roughly 94% observed a single time. Sequenced material: CD4+ T cells from blood. The clonotype originates from a human donor with juvenile idiopathic arthritis.

The CDR3 DNA reads as TGCGCCAGCAGCTTGGCCGGGTATAGCAATCAGCCCCAGCATTTT. It codes for CASSLAGYSNQPQHF. The chain recombines TRBV5-1 with TRBJ1-5; D not resolved. CDR3 length: 15 amino acids. V lost 0 bases and J 0 bases, leaving 7 bases between the germline ends. Germline lookup yields CDR1 SGHRS and CDR2 YFSETQ.